The present T cell receptor (beta chain) was sequenced within a study of Graves' ophthalmopathy and Graves' hyperthyroidism. Study-wide points: A model built from 13 signatures distinguished ophthalmopathy from stable hyperthyroidism with roughly 90% sensitivity and about 80% specificity.

Beta-chain TCR CDR3 regions were amplified from RNA transcripts. Scientists carried out first-round RT-PCR using HTBI primers and then a second-round multiplex PCR. In TCRdb, the multiplex PCR reads were re-called with MiXCR into one record per CDR3 protein. The sample includes 600,000 to 700,000 distinct CDR3 sequences, roughly 39% seen only once; the top ten take around 3%. V lost 5 bases to trimming and J lost 4 bases, with 11 bases between them. Germline V gene lookup returns CDR1 SGHAT and CDR2 FQNNGV. The length of the CDR3 is 13 residues. This clonotype appeared many times. The antigen remains undetermined. Patients were excluded if they had other autoimmune diseases or uncontrolled infections, and likewise if pregnancy or lactation applied.

J is TRBJ1-1 and V is TRBV11-2; TRBD1 is a possible D gene (6 bases). Sequencing used peripheral blood. The sequence came from an adult man with Graves' ophthalmopathy. The CDR3 protein is CASSTQGITEAFF. CDR3 DNA: TGTGCCAGCAGCACACAGGGTATCACTGAAGCTTTCTTT. The whole variable domain, filled in from reference TRBV11-2 and TRBJ1-1, reads EAGVAQSPRYKIIEKRQSVAFWCNPISGHATLYWYQQILGQGPKLLIQFQNNGVVDDSQLPKDRFSAERLKGVDSTLKIQPAKLEDSAVYLCASSTQGITEAFFGQGTRLTVV.